A single sample is the source of the 3 T cell receptor beta chains below, sequenced in a study of T cells in Graves' hyperthyroidism and ophthalmopathy. TCR beta CDR3 sequences were amplified from RNA transcripts. The TCR CDR3 first-round RT-PCR relied on the HTBI primer set. Via MiXCR, TCRdb re-called the multiplex PCR reads, giving one row per CDR3 protein. This sample has under 400,000 distinct CDR3 sequences, with 15% to 19% found just once. The material sequenced was blood. The source of these receptors is a woman aged 18-30 years with Graves' hyperthyroidism that later progressed to Graves' ophthalmopathy.

This clonotype was seen at least ten times. This chain joins TRBV30 and TRBJ1-1; maybe TRBD1 (6 bases). CDR1 GTSNPN and CDR2 SVGIG come from the germline V gene (reference sequence). The V end lost 6 bases, the J end lost 4 bases, and 9 bases lay between the germline ends. This CDR3 is 11 amino acids long. CDR3 nucleotides: TGTGCCTGTAACAGGGCCACTGAAGCTTTCTTT. Translated, it gives CACNRATEAFF.

J is TRBJ1-3 and V is TRBV4-1; 7 bases line up with TRBD1. After removal of 2 bases from V and 0 bases from J, the junction contained 7 bases not matched to a gene. The CDR3 extends over 17 amino acids. The germline gives CDR1 MGHRA, CDR2 YSYEKL. DNA of the CDR3: TGCGCCAGCAGCCAAAGATCGGGACAGTCCTCTGGAAACACCATATATTTT. It yields the protein CASSQRSGQSSGNTIYF.

This clonotype was seen at least ten times. V is TRBV7-9 and J is TRBJ2-1; 7 nucleotides align to TRBD2. The germline V gene encodes CDR1 SEHNR and CDR2 FQNEAQ (reference sequence). The CDR3 extends over 15 amino acids. J gave up 6 bases and V 3 bases, and 8 bases lay outside the gene matches. The CDR3 reads CASSLTAGEGNEQFF. In DNA form, the CDR3 reads TGTGCCAGCAGCTTGACGGCGGGAGAAGGCAATGAGCAGTTCTTC.